This TCR beta chain was profiled in a study of blood T cell repertoires in COVID-19. Study-wide context: Acute and convalescent COVID-19 samples came from the United States, Italy and Spain. T cells, B-cell-depleted T cells, or PBMCs supplied cDNA or gDNA.

Original handling: Amplification of reference gene primers was used by the study to estimate nucleated cell counts. Method: immunoSEQ multiplex PCR; TCRdb's copy keeps in-frame clones and lacks some. From that table come the V and J calls and clone size; the DNA was used to work out D and trimming. The profile shows roughly 160,000 clones, around 82% of them singletons. The CDR3 runs 14 residues. CDR1 is SGHRS, CDR2 YFSETQ, per germline. V shed 5 bases and J shed 3 bases, with 14 bases lying between them. Sequencing was performed on peripheral blood. The TCR comes from a woman aged 70-85 years who had recovered from COVID-19. The V gene is TRBV5-1, the J gene TRBJ2-5; the D gene is possibly TRBD2 (6 bases). CDR3 protein: CASRPGGGEETQYF. CDR3 nucleotide sequence: TGCGCCAGCAGACCCGGGGGTGGGGAAGAGACCCAGTACTTC.